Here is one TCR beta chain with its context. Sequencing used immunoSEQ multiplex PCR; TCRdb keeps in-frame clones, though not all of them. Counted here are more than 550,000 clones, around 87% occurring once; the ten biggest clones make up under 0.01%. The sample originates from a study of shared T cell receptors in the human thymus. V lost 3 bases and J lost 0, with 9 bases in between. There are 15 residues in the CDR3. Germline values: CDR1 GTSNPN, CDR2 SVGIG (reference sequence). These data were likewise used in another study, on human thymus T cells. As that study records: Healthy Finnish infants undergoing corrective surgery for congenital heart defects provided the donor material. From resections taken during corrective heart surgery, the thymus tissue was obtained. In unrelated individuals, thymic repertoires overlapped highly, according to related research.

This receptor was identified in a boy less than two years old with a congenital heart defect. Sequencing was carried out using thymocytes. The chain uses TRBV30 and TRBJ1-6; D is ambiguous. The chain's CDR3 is CAWRPKSSYNSPLHF. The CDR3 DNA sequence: TGTGCCTGGAGACCTAAGAGCTCCTATAATTCACCCCTCCACTTT.